This entry describes one TCR beta chain. Its matching antigen is unknown. From germline, CDR1 is SGHDT and CDR2 YYEEEE. The germline V and J ends were trimmed by 2 bases and 5 bases, with 12 bases remaining between them. This CDR3 is 14 amino acids long. This specimen belongs to a study of T cell responses to AZD1222 COVID-19 vaccine. General study findings and limits: Most donors were white British, females outnumbered males, and clonal diversity was possibly underestimated. The repertoires were collected only after the peak T cell response.

The repertoire was sequenced with immunoSEQ multiplex PCR; TCRdb's copy has only in-frame clones and lacks some. The table shows 130,000 or so clones, with approximately 90% occurring only once. The TCR originated in an adult in good health. The sample consisted of peripheral blood, taken on day 0 of AZD1222 vaccination. The V gene is TRBV5-6, the J gene TRBJ2-3; D could derive from TRBD1 or TRBD2 (6 bases each). In nucleotides, the CDR3 is TGTGCCAGCAGCTTTGAGGGGGGCGAAGATACGCAGTATTTT. Protein: CASSFEGGEDTQYF.